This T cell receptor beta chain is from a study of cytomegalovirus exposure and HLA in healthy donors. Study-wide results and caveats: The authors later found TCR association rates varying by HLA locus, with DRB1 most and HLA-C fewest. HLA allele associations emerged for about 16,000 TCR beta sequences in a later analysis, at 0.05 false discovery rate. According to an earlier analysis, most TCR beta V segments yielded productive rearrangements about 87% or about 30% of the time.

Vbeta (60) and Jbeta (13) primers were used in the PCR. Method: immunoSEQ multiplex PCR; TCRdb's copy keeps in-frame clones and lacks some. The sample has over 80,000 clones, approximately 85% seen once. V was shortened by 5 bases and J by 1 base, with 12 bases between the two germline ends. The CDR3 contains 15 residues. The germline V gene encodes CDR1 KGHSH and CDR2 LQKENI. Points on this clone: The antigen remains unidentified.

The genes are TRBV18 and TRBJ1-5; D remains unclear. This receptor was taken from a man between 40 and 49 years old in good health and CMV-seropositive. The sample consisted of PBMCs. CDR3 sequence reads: CASSSTPGSNQPQHF. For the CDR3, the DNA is TGTGCCAGCTCATCTACTCCAGGAAGCAATCAGCCCCAGCATTTT. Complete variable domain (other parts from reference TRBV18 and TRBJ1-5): NAGVMQNPRHLVRRRGQEARLRCSPMKGHSHVYWYRQLPEEGLKFMVYLQKENIIDESGMPKERFSAEFPKEGPSILRIQQVVRGDSAAYFCASSSTPGSNQPQHFGDGTRLSIL.